This T cell receptor (beta chain) is drawn from a study of T cells in Graves' hyperthyroidism and ophthalmopathy. The V segment lost 7 bases and the J segment 5 bases; nucleotides outside the gene matches: 7. The length of the CDR3 is 14 residues. In germline, CDR1 is WSHSY, CDR2 SAAADI. Uncontrolled infection, other autoimmune disease, pregnancy or lactation led to exclusion. Broader study findings: A model of 13 V-J pairs discriminated ophthalmopathy from stable hyperthyroidism.

As to this clonotype: No antigen is known for it.

RNA transcripts provided the source from which TCR beta CDR3 regions were amplified. First-round RT-PCR targeting the TCR CDR3 was performed with the HTBI primer set. TCRdb reprocessed the multiplex PCR reads via MiXCR and lists one record per CDR3 protein. The sample yields some 250,000 distinct CDR3 sequences, approximately 16% seen once. The chain recombines TRBV10-2 with TRBJ1-4; 7 bases map to TRBD1. The specimen was blood. The clonotype comes from a woman aged 45-60 years with Graves' hyperthyroidism that later progressed to Graves' ophthalmopathy. The CDR3 loop is CASNHRGLNEKLFF. The DNA of the CDR3 is TGCGCCAGCAATCACAGGGGCCTCAATGAAAAACTGTTTTTT.